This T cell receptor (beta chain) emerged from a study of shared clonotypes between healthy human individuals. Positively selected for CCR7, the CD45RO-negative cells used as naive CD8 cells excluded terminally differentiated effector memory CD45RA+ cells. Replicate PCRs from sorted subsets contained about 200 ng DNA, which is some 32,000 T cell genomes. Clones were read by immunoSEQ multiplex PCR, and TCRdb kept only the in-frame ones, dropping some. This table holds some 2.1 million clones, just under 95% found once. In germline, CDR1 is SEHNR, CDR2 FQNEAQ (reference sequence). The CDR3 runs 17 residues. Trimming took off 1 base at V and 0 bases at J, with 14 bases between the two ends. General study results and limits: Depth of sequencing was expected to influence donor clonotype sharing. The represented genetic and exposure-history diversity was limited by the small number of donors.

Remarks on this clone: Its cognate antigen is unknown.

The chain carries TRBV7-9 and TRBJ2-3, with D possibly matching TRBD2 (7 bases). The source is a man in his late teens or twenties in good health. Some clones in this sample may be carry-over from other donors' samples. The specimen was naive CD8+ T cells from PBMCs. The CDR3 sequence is CASSLGVRGPSTDTQYF. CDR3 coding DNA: TGTGCCAGCAGCTTAGGGGTGCGGGGGCCGAGCACAGATACGCAGTATTTT.